This T cell receptor beta chain is drawn from a study of blood T cells in healthy people across ages. The CDR3 runs to 16 residues. The V segment lost 6 bases and the J segment 7 bases; nucleotides outside the gene matches: 11. Remarks on this clonotype: Its antigen is unknown.

Study-wide findings and caveats: Higher diversity and more naive CD4+ cells were features of long-lived donors, compared to aged donors.

A second roughly 6 to 11 cycle PCR used barcoded and J-beta primers. TCRdb analysed the 5' RACE reads with MiXCR anew, one entry per CDR3 protein. Among about 1.8 million distinct CDR3 sequences listed, roughly 50% were seen once. Per individual sample, total RNA of at least 6 micrograms was extracted. Sequencing was done on a sample of blood. This chain connects TRBV12-3 or TRBV12-4 to TRBJ2-1; 11 bases match TRBD2. This TCR derives from a woman between 40 and 50 years old in good health. The CDR3 is CASRPPLAGVWNEQFF. The CDR3 DNA reads TGTGCCAGCAGACCGCCACTAGCGGGGGTATGGAATGAGCAGTTCTTC.